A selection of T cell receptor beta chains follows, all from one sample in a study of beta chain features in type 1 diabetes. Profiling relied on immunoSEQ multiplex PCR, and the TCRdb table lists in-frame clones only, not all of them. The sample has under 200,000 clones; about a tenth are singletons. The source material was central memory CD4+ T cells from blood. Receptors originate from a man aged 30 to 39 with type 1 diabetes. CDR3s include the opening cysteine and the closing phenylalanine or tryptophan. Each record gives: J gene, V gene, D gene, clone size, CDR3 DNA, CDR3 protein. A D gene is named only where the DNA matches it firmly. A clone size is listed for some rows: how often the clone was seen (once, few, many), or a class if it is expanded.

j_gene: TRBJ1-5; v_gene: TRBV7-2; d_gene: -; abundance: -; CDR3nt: TGTGCCAGCAGTAGGGGGTGGAATCAGCCCCAGCATTTT; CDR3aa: CASSRGWNQPQHF
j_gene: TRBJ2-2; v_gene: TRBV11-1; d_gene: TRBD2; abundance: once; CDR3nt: TGTGCCAGCAGCCCCAGCGGGAGGGGTTACACCGGGGAGCTGTTTTTT; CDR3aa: CASSPSGRGYTGELFF
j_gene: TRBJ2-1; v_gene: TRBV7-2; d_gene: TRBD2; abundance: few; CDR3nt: TGTGCCAGCAGCTTAGTACCTAATCTAGCGGGACTTGGAAATGAGCAGTTCTTC; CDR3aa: CASSLVPNLAGLGNEQFF
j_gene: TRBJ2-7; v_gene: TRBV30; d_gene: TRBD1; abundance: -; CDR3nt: TGTGCCTGGAGTGGGGGGACAGGGTACGAGCAGTACTTC; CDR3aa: CAWSGGTGYEQYF
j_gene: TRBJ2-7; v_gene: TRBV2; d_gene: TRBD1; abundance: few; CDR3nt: TGTGCCGGATCCGGGACAGGGGCCTACGAGCAGTACTTC; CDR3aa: CAGSGTGAYEQYF
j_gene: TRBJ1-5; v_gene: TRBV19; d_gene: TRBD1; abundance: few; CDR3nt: TGTGCCAGTAGTATCCTAGGACAGGGTACTCAGCCCCAGCATTTT; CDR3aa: CASSILGQGTQPQHF
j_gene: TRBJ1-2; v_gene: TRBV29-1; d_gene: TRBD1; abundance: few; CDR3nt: TGCAGCGCCGTTGGGACAGGGTTTGGCTACACCTTC; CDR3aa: CSAVGTGFGYTF
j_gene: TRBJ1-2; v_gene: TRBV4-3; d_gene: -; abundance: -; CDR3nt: TGCGCCAGCAGCCAAGTGTACGAGGGCGGCTATGGCTACACCTTC; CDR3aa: CASSQVYEGGYGYTF
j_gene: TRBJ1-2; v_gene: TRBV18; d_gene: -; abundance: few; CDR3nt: TGTGCCAGCTCACCCACAGTAGGACTTAACTATGGCTACACCTTC; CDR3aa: CASSPTVGLNYGYTF
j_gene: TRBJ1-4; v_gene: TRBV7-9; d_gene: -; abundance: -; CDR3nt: TGTGCCAGCAGCAGGCAGGGAACTAATGAAAAACTGTTTTTT; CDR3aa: CASSRQGTNEKLFF
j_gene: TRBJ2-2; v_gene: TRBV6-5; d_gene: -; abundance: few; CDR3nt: TGTGCCAGCAGTTACTTATTGACAGGGAGGTCCGGGGAGCTGTTTTTT; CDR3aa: CASSYLLTGRSGELFF
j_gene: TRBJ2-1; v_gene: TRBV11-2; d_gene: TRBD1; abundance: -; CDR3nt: TGTGCCAGCAGCTTAGCCCGGACAGGGATCCACAATGAGCAGTTCTTC; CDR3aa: CASSLARTGIHNEQFF
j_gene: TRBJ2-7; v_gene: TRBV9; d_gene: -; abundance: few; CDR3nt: TGTGCCAGCAGCCCTTCCACAGGGACGCAGTACTTC; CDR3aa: CASSPSTGTQYF
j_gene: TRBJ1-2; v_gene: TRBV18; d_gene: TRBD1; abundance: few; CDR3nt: TGTGCCAGCTCATCTTGGGACAGGGTGACCTATGGCTACACCTTC; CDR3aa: CASSSWDRVTYGYTF
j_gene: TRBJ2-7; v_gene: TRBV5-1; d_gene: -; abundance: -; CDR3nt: TGCGCCAGCAGCTCGGGGTTAAAGGTGCCGAGCGAGCAGTACTTC; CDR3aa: CASSSGLKVPSEQYF
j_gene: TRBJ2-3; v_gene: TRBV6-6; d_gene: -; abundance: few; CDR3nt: TGTGCCAGCAGTTATTCGGCAGGGACAGATACGCAGTATTTT; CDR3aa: CASSYSAGTDTQYF
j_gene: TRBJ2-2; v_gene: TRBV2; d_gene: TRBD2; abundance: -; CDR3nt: TGTGCCAGCAGTGAATTGGGCGGGAGGTACACCGGGGAGCTGTTTTTT; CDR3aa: CASSELGGRYTGELFF
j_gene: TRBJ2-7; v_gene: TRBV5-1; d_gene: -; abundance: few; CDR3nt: TGCGCCAGCAGCTCGGAGTACGAGCAGTACTTC; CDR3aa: CASSSEYEQYF
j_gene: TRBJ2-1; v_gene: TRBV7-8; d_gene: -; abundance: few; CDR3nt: TGTGCCAGCAGCCCATTCGCCCCCCCCCTAGCATCCAATGAGCAGTTCTTC; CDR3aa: CASSPFAPPLASNEQFF
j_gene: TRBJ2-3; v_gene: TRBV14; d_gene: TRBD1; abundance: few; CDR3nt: TGTGCCAGCAGCCAGCGTCGGACAGGGCGGGCAGATACGCAGTATTTT; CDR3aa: CASSQRRTGRADTQYF
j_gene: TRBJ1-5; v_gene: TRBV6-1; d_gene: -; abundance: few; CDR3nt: TGTGCCAGCAGTGTCGAAATCCAGGGGTTTCACCAGCATTTT; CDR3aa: CASSVEIQGFHQHF
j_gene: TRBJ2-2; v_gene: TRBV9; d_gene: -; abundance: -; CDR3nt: TGTGCCAGCAGCGTAGCGGGGACCGGGGAGCTGTTTTTT; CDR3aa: CASSVAGTGELFF
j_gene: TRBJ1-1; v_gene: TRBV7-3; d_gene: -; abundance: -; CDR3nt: TGTGCCAGCGAGCTTCAAGGGAGTGGCGGCACTGAAGCTTTCTTT; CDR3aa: CASELQGSGGTEAFF
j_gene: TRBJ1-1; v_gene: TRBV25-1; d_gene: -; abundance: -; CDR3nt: TGTGCCAGCAGTGTAGGGGAATTCACTGAAGCTTTCTTT; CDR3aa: CASSVGEFTEAFF
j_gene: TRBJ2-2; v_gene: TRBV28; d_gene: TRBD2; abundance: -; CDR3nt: TGTGCCAGCAGGCCCCGGGAGGAAGGCGGGGAGCTGTTTTTT; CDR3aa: CASRPREEGGELFF
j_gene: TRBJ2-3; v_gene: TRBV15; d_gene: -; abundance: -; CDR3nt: TGTGCCACCAGCAGTTCCCAGGGGTGGAGCACAGATACGCAGTATTTT; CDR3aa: CATSSSQGWSTDTQYF
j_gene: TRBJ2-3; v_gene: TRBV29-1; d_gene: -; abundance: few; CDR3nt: TGCAGCGTAAGTGTCGGTAAACGGGATACGCAGTATTTT; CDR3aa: CSVSVGKRDTQYF
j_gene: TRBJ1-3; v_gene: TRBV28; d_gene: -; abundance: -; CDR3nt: TGTGCCACCAAGCATAGCTCTGGAAACACCATATATTTT; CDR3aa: CATKHSSGNTIYF
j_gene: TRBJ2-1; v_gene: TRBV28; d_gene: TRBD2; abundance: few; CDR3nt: TGTGCCAGCAGTTCAACTAGCGGGAACTACAATGAGCAGTTCTTC; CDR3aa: CASSSTSGNYNEQFF
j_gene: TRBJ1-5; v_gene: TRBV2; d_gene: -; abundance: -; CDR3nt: TGTGCCAGCACTGCCGGAGGTCAGCCCCAGCATTTT; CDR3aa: CASTAGGQPQHF
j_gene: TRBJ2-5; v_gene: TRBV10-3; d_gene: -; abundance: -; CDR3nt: TGTGCCATCGGCGGTTTCCAAGAGACCCAGTACTTC; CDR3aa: CAIGGFQETQYF
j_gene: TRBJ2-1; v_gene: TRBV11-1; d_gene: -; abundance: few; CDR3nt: TGTGCCAGCAGCACTCCCCGTGGCGGGCCTAACAATGAGCAGTTCTTC; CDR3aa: CASSTPRGGPNNEQFF
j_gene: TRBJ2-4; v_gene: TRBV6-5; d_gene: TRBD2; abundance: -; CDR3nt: TGTGCCAGCAGGACTGGGGTAGCGGGAAACATTCAGTACTTC; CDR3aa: CASRTGVAGNIQYF
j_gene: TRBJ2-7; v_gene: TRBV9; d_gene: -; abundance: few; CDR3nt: TGTGCCAGCAGCGTTGAGGTCGGCAACGAGCAGTACTTC; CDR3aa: CASSVEVGNEQYF
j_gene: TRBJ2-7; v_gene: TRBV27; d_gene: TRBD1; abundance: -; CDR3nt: TGTGCCAGCAGTCGACCGGACAGGCACTACGAGCAGTACTTC; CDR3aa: CASSRPDRHYEQYF
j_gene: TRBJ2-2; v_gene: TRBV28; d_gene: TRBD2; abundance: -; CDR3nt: TGTGCCAGCAGAGAGTCTAGCGGGGGGGAGCTGTTTTTT; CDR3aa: CASRESSGGELFF
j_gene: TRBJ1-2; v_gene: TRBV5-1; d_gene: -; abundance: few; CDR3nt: TGCGCCAGCAGCTCCAAGACAGAGTTCTATGGCTACACCTTC; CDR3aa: CASSSKTEFYGYTF
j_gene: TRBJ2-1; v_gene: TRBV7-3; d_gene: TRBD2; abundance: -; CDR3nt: TGTGCCAGCAGCTACAGCGGGACTGACTACAATGAGCAGTTCTTC; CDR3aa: CASSYSGTDYNEQFF
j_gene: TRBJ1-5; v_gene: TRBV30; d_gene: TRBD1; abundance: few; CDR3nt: TGTGCCTGGAGTGAGACAGGGAACAATCAGCCCCAGCATTTT; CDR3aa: CAWSETGNNQPQHF
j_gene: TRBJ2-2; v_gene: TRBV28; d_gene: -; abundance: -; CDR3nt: TGTGCCAGCAGACTGAGAAACACCGGGGAGCTGTTTTTT; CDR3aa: CASRLRNTGELFF
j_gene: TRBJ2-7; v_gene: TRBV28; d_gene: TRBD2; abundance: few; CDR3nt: TGTGCCAGCAGGCTTAGCGGGAGCCACGAGCAGTACTTC; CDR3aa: CASRLSGSHEQYF
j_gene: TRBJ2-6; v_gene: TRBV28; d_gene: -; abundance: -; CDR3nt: TGTGCCAGCAGGGCCCGCTCTGGGGCCAACGTCCTGACTTTC; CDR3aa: CASRARSGANVLTF
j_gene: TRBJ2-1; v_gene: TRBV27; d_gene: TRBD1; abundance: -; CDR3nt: TGTGCCAGCAGTTCCCAATATCGGGACAGTCGGCCGAATGAGCAGTTCTTC; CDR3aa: CASSSQYRDSRPNEQFF
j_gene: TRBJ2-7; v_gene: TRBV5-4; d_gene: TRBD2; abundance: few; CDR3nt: TGTGCCAGCAGCCCCAAAAGGGTTAGCGGGTCCTACGAGCAGTACTTC; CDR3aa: CASSPKRVSGSYEQYF